These 14 T cell receptor beta chains came from one sample sequenced in a study of shared clonotypes between healthy human individuals. Assay used: immunoSEQ multiplex PCR; TCRdb lists only in-frame clones, some missing. Altogether 1.4 million to 1.5 million clones are present, approximately 97% being singletons, with the ten largest covering about 1%. Sample: naive CD4+ T cells sorted from blood. Subset here: CD45RA+ positively selected. Receptors were obtained from a man aged 25-40 years in good health.

The J gene is TRBJ2-5, the V gene TRBV7-2; 9 bases align to TRBD2. Trimming at V came to 5 bases and at J to 7 bases, leaving 14 bases not matched to a gene. The length of the CDR3 is 16 residues. CDR1 SGHTA and CDR2 FQGNSA come from the germline V gene. Written as DNA, the CDR3 is TGTGCCAGCAGCCCGGACAGCGGGAGGAATGGGGTGACCCAGTACTTC. Amino acid sequence: CASSPDSGRNGVTQYF.

The chain couples TRBV19 to TRBJ2-1; D is perhaps TRBD2 (5 bases). Germline V lookup: CDR1 LNHDA, CDR2 SQIVND (reference sequence). The CDR3 runs 14 residues. Trimming cost V 5 bases and J 1 base, with 9 bases left between them. CDR3 loop: CASSWSGSYNEQFF. The CDR3 DNA sequence: TGTGCCAGTAGTTGGTCGGGGTCCTACAATGAGCAGTTCTTC.

The genes are TRBV5-5 and TRBJ2-1; D unclear. Germline CDR1 SGHKS, CDR2 YYEKEE (reference sequence). This CDR3 is 17 amino acids long. Trimming took off 0 bases at V and 10 bases at J, with 23 bases between the two ends. The CDR3 DNA follows: TGTGCCAGCAGCTTGGGACCCAGTTTGGACCAACAAAGGGAGCAGTTCTTC. Protein: CASSLGPSLDQQREQFF.

The chain uses TRBV7-3 and TRBJ2-3, with 10 bases matching TRBD2. The CDR3 covers 14 residues. V gave up 4 bases and J gave up 8 bases; unmatched junction bases: 6. CDR1 is SGHTA, CDR2 FQGTGA, per germline. Written as DNA, the CDR3 is TGTGCCAGCAGCTCTCCCGGGACTAGCGCTACGCAGTATTTT. This sequence encodes CASSSPGTSATQYF.

V gene TRBV6-1 combines with J gene TRBJ1-2; 10 positions agree with TRBD1. The length of the CDR3 is 14 residues. Trimming cost V 5 bases and J 8 bases; bases outside gene matches: 8. Germline CDR1 MNHNS, CDR2 SASEGT. The CDR3 DNA reads TGTGCCAGCAGTTTCGGGACAGGGGTCGGAGGCTACACCTTC. This gives the protein CASSFGTGVGGYTF.

The chain employs TRBV6-5 and TRBJ2-3; D unresolved. The CDR3 runs to 13 residues. V dropped 0 bases and J dropped 8 bases, with 9 bases sitting between them. Germline CDR1 MNHEY, CDR2 SVGAGI. The CDR3, as DNA: TGTGCCAGCAGTTACTCGAATCCCGGTACGCAGTATTTT. This codes for CASSYSNPGTQYF.

This clone was detected only a few times. The chain has TRBV6-5 and TRBJ2-2; no clear D gene. Trimming cost V 6 bases and J 6 bases, with 8 bases left between them. Germline V gene data show CDR1 as MNHEY and CDR2 as SVGAGI. The CDR3 is 12 residues long. The CDR3: CASRLSAGELFF. The CDR3 DNA reads TGTGCCAGCAGACTTTCGGCCGGGGAGCTGTTTTTT.

The CDR3 DNA is TGTGCCAGCTACCTGAGCGGATCGGGCGAGCAGTACTTC. Amino acids: CASYLSGSGEQYF. This chain uses TRBV18 with TRBJ2-7, with D perhaps TRBD2 (5 bases). V lost 7 bases to trimming and J lost 6 bases, with 16 bases between them. Per germline, CDR1 KGHSH and CDR2 LQKENI. The CDR3 is 13 residues long.

The J gene is TRBJ2-2, the V gene TRBV6-5; D is undetermined. The CDR3 consists of 14 residues. Germline loops: CDR1 MNHEY, CDR2 SVGAGI. Trimming left V 10 bases short and J 0 bases short, with 12 bases between. CDR3 nucleotide sequence: TGTGCCACCCGACTCGTAGCGAACACCGGGGAGCTGTTTTTT. It encodes CATRLVANTGELFF.

The genes are TRBV28 and TRBJ2-7, with D maybe TRBD1 (5 bases). V dropped 10 bases and J dropped 3 bases, with 10 bases sitting between them. The CDR3 spans 11 residues. The germline CDR1 and CDR2 sequences are MDHEN and SYDVKM. The CDR3 DNA follows: TGTGCCACAAACAGGAACTACGAGCAGTACTTC. Residues: CATNRNYEQYF.

In its sample, this clone was seen once. The chain employs TRBV30 and TRBJ1-2; the D gene is possibly TRBD1 (6 bases). Between the trimmed V and J ends, which lost 0 bases and 2 bases, there was a span of 13 bases. The CDR3 extends over 15 amino acids. Germline assignment: CDR1 GTSNPN and CDR2 SVGIG (reference sequence). CDR3 sequence: CAWSVTARGNYGYTF. The CDR3 DNA reads as TGTGCCTGGAGTGTCACAGCCAGGGGCAACTATGGCTACACCTTC.

The V gene is TRBV18, the J gene TRBJ2-6, with D perhaps TRBD1 (5 bases). The CDR3 sequence is 15 residues long. Germline V lookup: CDR1 KGHSH, CDR2 LQKENI. The V end was cut by 5 bases, the J end by 0 bases, with 8 bases between. The CDR3 DNA follows: TGTGCCAGCTCAGGGGCTAGCTCTGGGGCCAACGTCCTGACTTTC. Amino acid sequence: CASSGASSGANVLTF.

The CDR3 loop reads CASIDGGLAPYNEQFF. The CDR3 bases are TGTGCCAGCATCGATGGGGGGCTAGCACCCTACAATGAGCAGTTCTTC. This chain uses TRBV7-8 with TRBJ2-1; possibly TRBD1 or TRBD2 for D (6 bases each). The V end was cut by 7 bases, the J end by 2 bases, with 18 bases between. The CDR3 runs 16 residues. Germline V CDR1 and CDR2: SGHVS, FQNEAQ.

On this clone itself: Other nucleotide sequences from this sample produce the same CDR3. The rearrangement links TRBV27 to TRBJ2-7; tentatively, D is TRBD1 (5 bases). CDR1 MNHEY and CDR2 SMNVEV come from the germline V gene (reference sequence). There are 17 residues in the CDR3. Trimming shortened V by 6 bases and J by 1 base, and 22 bases separated the two germline ends. CDR3 nucleotides: TGTGCCAGCAGAACCCACCGAGACAGTCTTCAGTCCTACGAGCAGTACTTC. It specifies CASRTHRDSLQSYEQYF.